Sequencing of this T cell receptor (beta chain) was carried out in a study of blood T cells in healthy people across ages (dated by TCRdb to between 2014 and 2017). In terms of the full investigation: In model experiments, template switching captured roughly one uniquely barcoded TCR beta cDNA molecule for every two T cells. The study analyzed two additional independent replicas of 1 million unique cDNA reads from the same blood draw for two donors, one aged 18 to 29 and one aged 80 or older. Donors of different ages were randomly distributed across sequencing lanes to avoid experimental bias. To track age-related changes in TCR beta repertoire diversity, the study relied on deep sequencing normalized with unique cDNA molecular identifiers. Donors were grouped into four age groups: young (average 16 years), middle-aged (39), aged (around 56) and long-lived (approximately 78). Results and caveats for the whole study, not just this receptor: Estimates of total diversity based on one million sequenced T cells were considered lower bounds and underestimates. A strong correlation was found between observed TCR beta diversity and the percentage of naive T cells measured by flow cytometry. The CMV infection status of donors was not known, potentially confounding age-related changes in expanded clonotypes. Observed TCR beta diversity per million T cells fell roughly linearly with age, and a significant reduction was already apparent by age around 40. Compared with the aged group, more naive CD4+ T cells, fewer expanded clones and increased TCR diversity were shown by the long-lived group, suggesting age selection. Conclusive comparison of naive and antigen-experienced compartments was prevented by the profiling of bulk unsorted PBMCs.

Library prep was done by 5' RACE. Reads for this sample came from an Illumina HiSeq 2500. A second PCR of roughly 6 to 11 cycles was run with a J-beta primer mix and a sample-barcoded 5' primer. Each TCR beta cDNA molecule received a unique molecular identifier from a template-switch 5' adaptor carrying 12 random nucleotides. Each sample yielded at least 3 million CDR3-containing paired-end reads. First-strand cDNA synthesis was performed from all RNA using the Mint cDNA synthesis kit, with priming by a TRBC-specific oligonucleotide. All cDNA was treated with uracil-DNA glycosylase and then went through a first 18-cycle PCR with the universal primers M1SS and BC2_uni_R. The authors processed their data as follows. For normalization, 1 million high-quality reads, each with a distinct molecular identifier, were randomly selected from each sample. Reads with shared molecular identifiers were discarded instead of being binned into consensus sequences. MiTCR, run with a Q25 quality threshold and the strictest error-elimination algorithm, handled CDR3 identification, clonotype clustering and error correction. A nonparametric unseen species model using Euler transformation provided a lower-bound estimate of total TCR beta diversity. TCRdb reprocessing: public reads trimmed at Q25 with fastp, clones called with MiXCR, in-frame beta chains kept. Rows matching on CDR3 protein sequence are summarized as one entry with the most common DNA and genes. The V and J calls shown here were made by TCRdb, not taken from the authors' results. The sample table holds 1.5 million to 2 million distinct CDR3 sequences, of which 28% were seen once. The top ten clones comprise roughly 8% of the sample.

The donors were roughly 40 Caucasian individuals from Russia, aged roughly 6 to 100 years, who were systemically healthy. Ten milliliters of peripheral blood were collected from each donor into EDTA-treated Vacutainer tubes. Ficoll-Paque density-gradient centrifugation was used to isolate PBMCs, with at least 6 million per sample. Total RNA was extracted from PBMCs with Trizol reagent, with at least 6 micrograms obtained per sample. Naive CD45RAhigh/CD27high T cell percentages were measured by flow cytometry on a PBMC aliquot from every donor. With regard to this clonotype: What antigen it recognizes has not been identified. No per-base quality is available; no much larger clone lies one base away.

The CDR3 numbers 15 residues from cysteine through phenylalanine. Left in the record is the CDR3 DNA by itself, 45 bases read in frame from the first base. CDR1 SGHRS and CDR2 YFSETQ are derived from the germline V gene. Here the chain combines TRBV5-1 and TRBJ2-5; TRBD2 agrees with 7 junctional bases. The J call may be wrong; the DNA end is better matched by TRBJ2-7. Sequencing was carried out using blood. The source of this sequence is a woman aged 25 to 39 in good health. The CDR3 region has the sequence CASSLSMGTIDEQYF. The nucleotide sequence is given as TGCGCCAGCAGCTTGAGTATGGGGACTATCGACGAGCAGTACTTC.